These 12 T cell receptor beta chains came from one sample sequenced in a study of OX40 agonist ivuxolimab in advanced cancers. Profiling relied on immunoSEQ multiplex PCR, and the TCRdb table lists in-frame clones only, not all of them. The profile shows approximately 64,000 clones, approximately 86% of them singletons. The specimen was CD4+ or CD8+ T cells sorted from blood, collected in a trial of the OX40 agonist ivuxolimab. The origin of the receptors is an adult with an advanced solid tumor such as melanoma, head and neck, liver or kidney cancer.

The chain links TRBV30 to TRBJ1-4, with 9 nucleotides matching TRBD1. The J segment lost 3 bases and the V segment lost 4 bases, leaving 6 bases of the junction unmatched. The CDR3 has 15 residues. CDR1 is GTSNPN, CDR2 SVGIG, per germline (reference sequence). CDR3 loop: CAWNTGGSPNEKLFF. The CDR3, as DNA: TGTGCCTGGAACACAGGGGGCTCCCCTAATGAAAAACTGTTTTTT.

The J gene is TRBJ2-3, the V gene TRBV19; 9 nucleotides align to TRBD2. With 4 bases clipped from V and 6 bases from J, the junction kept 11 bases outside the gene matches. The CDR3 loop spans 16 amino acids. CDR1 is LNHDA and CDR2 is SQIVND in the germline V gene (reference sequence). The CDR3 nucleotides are TGTGCCAGTAGTACGTCTCGACTAGCGGTCACGGATACGCAGTATTTT. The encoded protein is CASSTSRLAVTDTQYF.

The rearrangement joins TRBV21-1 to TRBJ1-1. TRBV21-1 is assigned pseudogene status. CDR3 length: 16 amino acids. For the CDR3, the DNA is TGTGCCAGCACCCCCGGGGCAGGGAGAAGAGGCACTGAAGCTTTCTTT. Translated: CASTPGAGRRGTEAFF.

In nucleotides, the CDR3 is TGTGCCAGCAGCCCTGGTCGGGGGATAGGAGAGACCCAGTACTTC. As protein: CASSPGRGIGETQYF. V gene TRBV7-9 combines with J gene TRBJ2-5; D might be TRBD2 (6 bases). The germline gives CDR1 SEHNR, CDR2 FQNEAQ (reference sequence). The CDR3 has 15 amino acids. Trimming pared 5 bases from V and 4 bases from J, leaving 17 bases between.

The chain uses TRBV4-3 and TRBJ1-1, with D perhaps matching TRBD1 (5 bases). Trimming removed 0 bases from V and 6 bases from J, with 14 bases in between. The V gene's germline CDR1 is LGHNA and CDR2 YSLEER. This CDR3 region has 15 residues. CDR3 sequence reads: CASSQDLAGRAEAFF. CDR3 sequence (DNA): TGCGCCAGCAGCCAAGATTTGGCAGGGCGGGCTGAAGCTTTCTTT.

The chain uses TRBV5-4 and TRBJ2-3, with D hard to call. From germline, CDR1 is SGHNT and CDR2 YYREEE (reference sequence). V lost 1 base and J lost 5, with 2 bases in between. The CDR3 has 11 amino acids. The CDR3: CASSLRDTQYF. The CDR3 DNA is TGTGCCAGCAGCTTGAGAGATACGCAGTATTTT.

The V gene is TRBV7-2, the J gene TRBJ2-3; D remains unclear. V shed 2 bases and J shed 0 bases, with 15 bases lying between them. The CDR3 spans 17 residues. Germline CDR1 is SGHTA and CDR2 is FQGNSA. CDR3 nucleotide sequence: TGTGCCAGCAGCTTATTTATTTCGGTCAGAAGCACAGATACGCAGTATTTT. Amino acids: CASSLFISVRSTDTQYF.

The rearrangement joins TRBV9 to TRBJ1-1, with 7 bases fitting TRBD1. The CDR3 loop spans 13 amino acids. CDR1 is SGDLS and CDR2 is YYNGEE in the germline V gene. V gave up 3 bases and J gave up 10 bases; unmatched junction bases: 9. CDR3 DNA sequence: TGTGCCAGCAGCGCCGGGGAGGGGGCATCAGCTTTCTTT. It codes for CASSAGEGASAFF.

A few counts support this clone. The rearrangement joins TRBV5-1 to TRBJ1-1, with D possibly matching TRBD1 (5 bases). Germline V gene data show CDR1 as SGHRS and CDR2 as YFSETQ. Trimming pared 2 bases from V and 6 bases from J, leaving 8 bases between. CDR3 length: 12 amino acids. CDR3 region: CASSLPGPEAFF. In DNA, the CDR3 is TGCGCCAGCAGCTTACCGGGACCTGAAGCTTTCTTT.

Here the CDR3 DNA reads TGTGCCAGCAGTTTTCTGACGGGCCAAGAGACCCAGTACTTC. This gives the protein CASSFLTGQETQYF. The chain is built from TRBV28 and TRBJ2-5, with no clear D. Germline lookup yields CDR1 MDHEN and CDR2 SYDVKM. This CDR3 comprises 14 residues. V lost 3 bases, J lost 1 base, and 9 bases lay in between.

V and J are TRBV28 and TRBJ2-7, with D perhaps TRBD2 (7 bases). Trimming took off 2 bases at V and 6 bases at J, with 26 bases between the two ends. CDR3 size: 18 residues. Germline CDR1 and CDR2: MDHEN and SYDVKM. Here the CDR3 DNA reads TGTGCCAGCAGTTTAGCGGGGGCGGTGGGAGGGTTAAGGTCCGAGCAGTACTTC. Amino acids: CASSLAGAVGGLRSEQYF.

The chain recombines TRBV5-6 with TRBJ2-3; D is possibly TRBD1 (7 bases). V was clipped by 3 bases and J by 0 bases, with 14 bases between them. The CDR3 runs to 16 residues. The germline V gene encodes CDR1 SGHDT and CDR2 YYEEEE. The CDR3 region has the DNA TGTGCCAGCAGCTCACGGGGGACAGCTAGCACAGATACGCAGTATTTT. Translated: CASSSRGTASTDTQYF.